The TCR beta chain under discussion was sequenced for a study of identical twins. Every one of the donors was a healthy Caucasian. MiXCR, run by TCRdb on the 5' RACE reads, gives a single entry per CDR3 protein. This table has some 240,000 distinct CDR3 sequences, 10% appearing once. Trimming took 2 bases from V and 10 from J; bases not matched to a gene: 15. Per the germline V gene, CDR1 is MDHEN and CDR2 is SYDVKM. The CDR3 is 17 amino acids. The rearrangement uses TRBV28 and TRBJ2-1, with TRBD2 identical over 9 bases. The TCR was taken from a man over 45 in good health. The sequenced sample was memory T cells sorted from blood. CDR3 protein: CASSLRLLAGGGQEQFF. The CDR3 DNA reads as TGTGCCAGCAGTTTACGCCTTCTCGCGGGGGGGGGTCAGGAGCAGTTCTTC.